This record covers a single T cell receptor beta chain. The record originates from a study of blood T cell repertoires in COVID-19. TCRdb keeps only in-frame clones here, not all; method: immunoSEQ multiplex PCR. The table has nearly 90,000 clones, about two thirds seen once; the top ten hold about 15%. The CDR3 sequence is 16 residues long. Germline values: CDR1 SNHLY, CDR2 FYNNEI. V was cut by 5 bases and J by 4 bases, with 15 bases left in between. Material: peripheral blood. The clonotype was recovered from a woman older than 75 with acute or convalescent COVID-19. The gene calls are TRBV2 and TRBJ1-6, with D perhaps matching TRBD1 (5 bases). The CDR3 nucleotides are TGTGCCAGCAGTCCCCAAGGAACAGGTTATAATTCACCCCTCCACTTT. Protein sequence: CASSPQGTGYNSPLHF.